A single sample gave rise to the 18 T cell receptor beta chains below, sequenced in a study of CD8 T cells in ankylosing spondylitis. TCRdb passed the 5' RACE reads through MiXCR, listing each CDR3 protein once. The table has about 25,000 distinct CDR3 sequences, under 3% seen once. Sequenced: blood, either unsorted or a sorted T cell fraction (not recorded which). The receptors originated from a female donor with ankylosing spondylitis or in good health (not recorded which).

This clonotype was observed at least ten times. This sequence joins TRBV9 and TRBJ2-2, with D possibly matching TRBD2 (5 bases). The germline gives CDR1 SGDLS, CDR2 YYNGEE. The CDR3 is 15 residues long. Trimming took 0 bases from V and 1 from J, leaving 7 bases between them. CDR3 in amino acids: CASSVGEKNTGELFF. The DNA of the CDR3 is TGTGCCAGCAGCGTAGGGGAGAAGAACACCGGGGAGCTGTTTTTT.

This clonotype was seen ten or more times. The V and J genes are TRBV9 and TRBJ2-1; 7 bases agree with TRBD2. The CDR3 extends over 17 amino acids. Looked up from germline, CDR1 is SGDLS and CDR2 is YYNGEE. J was trimmed by 1 base and V by 4 bases; bases with no gene match: 11. This chain's CDR3 is CASSPRAGLESYNEQFF. The CDR3 DNA reads TGTGCCAGCAGCCCCCGGGCTGGACTAGAATCCTACAATGAGCAGTTCTTC.

The table lists this clonotype with many counts. The chain employs TRBV21-1 and TRBJ1-1; the table's D call, TRBD1, has no DNA check behind it. TRBV21-1 is tagged as a pseudogene. The CDR3 runs to 14 residues. The CDR3: CASRDKGVGTEAFF. CDR3 DNA sequence: TGTGCCAGCAGGGACAAGGGTGTTGGCACTGAAGCTTTCTTT.

The table lists this clonotype with many counts. V and J are TRBV9 and TRBJ1-2, with D unclear. The CDR3 has 16 amino acids. Germline V gene sequence: CDR1 SGDLS, CDR2 YYNGEE. Trimming stripped 4 bases from V and 5 bases from J, with 21 bases between. This chain's CDR3 is CASSPHRATVVYGYTF. The CDR3 bases are TGTGCCAGCAGCCCCCACCGAGCCACCGTCGTTTATGGCTACACCTTC.

This clonotype was recorded many times. The chain has TRBV9 and TRBJ1-2, with 9 bases lining up with TRBD1. Looked up from germline, CDR1 is SGDLS and CDR2 is YYNGEE. This CDR3 contains 15 residues. The ends lost 3 bases at V and 0 bases at J; junction bases unmatched: 3. DNA for the CDR3: TGTGCCAGCAGCGCACAGGGGGCCGCTAACTATGGCTACACCTTC. As protein: CASSAQGAANYGYTF.

This clonotype was seen ten or more times. This chain joins TRBV9 and TRBJ2-7, with D possibly being TRBD1 or TRBD2 (5 bases each). The CDR3 runs to 17 residues. Deletions cut 3 bases from V and 4 bases from J, with 23 bases between. Germline V gives CDR1 SGDLS, CDR2 YYNGEE. CDR3 sequence (DNA): TGTGCCAGCAGCGCGTCCCAAGGTGGGGGTTGGGTGTACGAGCAGTACTTC. Its translation: CASSASQGGGWVYEQYF.

This clonotype was picked up many times. This chain links TRBV9 with TRBJ2-1; perhaps TRBD2 as D (6 bases). The CDR3 runs 17 residues. Germline V gene sequence: CDR1 SGDLS, CDR2 YYNGEE. V lost 0 bases, J lost 6 bases, and 19 bases lay in between. Here the CDR3 reads CASSVGALASSGNEQFF. CDR3 DNA sequence: TGTGCCAGCAGCGTAGGCGCTCTAGCGTCATCCGGCAATGAGCAGTTCTTC.

The sample holds many counts of this clonotype. The chain carries TRBV9 and TRBJ1-1, with D perhaps matching TRBD1 (6 bases). The V end was cut by 3 bases, the J end by 4 bases, with 19 bases between. The CDR3 length is 16 residues. CDR1 and CDR2 (germline): SGDLS, YYNGEE. The CDR3 protein is CASSAKKPGVPTEAFF. The CDR3 DNA reads TGTGCCAGCAGCGCAAAAAAACCAGGGGTCCCCACTGAAGCTTTCTTT.

This clonotype occurred many times. The chain uses TRBV9 and TRBJ1-2; TRBD1 aligns across 7 bases. The CDR3 totals 16 residues. Germline V gene data show CDR1 as SGDLS and CDR2 as YYNGEE. The V gene end was trimmed by 0 bases and the J gene end by 7 bases; junction bases not matched to a gene: 12. CDR3 coding DNA: TGTGCCAGCAGCGTAGAGGATTTCCAGGGGGGTTTTGGCTACACCTTC. Its protein is CASSVEDFQGGFGYTF.

Ten or more counts support this clonotype. The rearrangement uses TRBV9 and TRBJ2-7, with unresolved D. Trimming stripped 0 bases from V and 0 bases from J, with 13 bases between. Germline CDR1 and CDR2: SGDLS and YYNGEE. This CDR3 is 16 amino acids long. The CDR3 sequence is CASSVGGADASYEQYF. CDR3 coding DNA: TGTGCCAGCAGCGTAGGGGGTGCGGATGCCTCCTACGAGCAGTACTTC.

This clonotype was seen more than once but under ten times. V is TRBV9 and J is TRBJ2-1; 7 bases fit TRBD2. The ends lost 2 bases at V and 7 bases at J; junction bases unmatched: 3. Germline CDR1 is SGDLS and CDR2 is YYNGEE. This CDR3 has 13 amino acids. The CDR3 nucleotides are TGTGCCAGCAGCGTCGGGACTACTAATGAGCAGTTCTTC. It is translated as CASSVGTTNEQFF.

This clonotype appeared many times. The DNA for the CDR3 is TGTGCCAGCAGCTTAGTTTTATTTTCGGGACAGCCCGACTGTAGTTCACCCCTCCACTTT. This gives the protein CASSLVLFSGQPDCSSPLHF. The V gene is TRBV11-2, the J gene TRBJ1-6, with 7 bases identical to TRBD1. CDR3 size: 20 residues. Germline lookup yields CDR1 SGHAT and CDR2 FQNNGV. J was trimmed by 9 bases and V by 1 base; bases with no gene match: 21.

This clonotype was seen many times. As DNA, the CDR3 is TGTGCCAGCAGCGAGGGATATACAAGAAACACCGGGGAGCTGTTTTTT. This codes for CASSEGYTRNTGELFF. The genes are TRBV9 and TRBJ2-2; unclear D gene. This CDR3 spans 16 amino acids. Trimming stripped 3 bases from V and 2 bases from J, with 14 bases between. Germline loops: CDR1 SGDLS, CDR2 YYNGEE.

The sample holds many counts of this clonotype. The chain couples TRBV21-1 to TRBJ2-1; TRBD1 is taken as the D call from the table, unchecked against the DNA. TRBV21-1 counts as a pseudogene. The CDR3 covers 13 residues. DNA of the CDR3: TGTGCCAGCGGGGGAACACTCTGGGATGAGCAGTTCTTC. Translation: CASGGTLWDEQFF.

This clonotype has ten or more counts. This sequence joins TRBV9 and TRBJ2-1; 13 bases are a match to TRBD2. This CDR3 contains 16 residues. In germline, CDR1 is SGDLS, CDR2 YYNGEE. The V segment lost 0 bases and the J segment 5 bases; nucleotides outside the gene matches: 2. The CDR3 DNA is TGTGCCAGCAGCGTAGTAGGACTAGCGGGAGACAATGAGCAGTTCTTC. Translating gives CASSVVGLAGDNEQFF.

In its sample, this clonotype was seen many times. V gene TRBV9 combines with J gene TRBJ1-5; D gene uncertain. CDR3 size: 15 residues. The germline V gene encodes CDR1 SGDLS and CDR2 YYNGEE. Trimming removed 4 bases from V and 0 bases from J, with 11 bases in between. This CDR3 reads CASSQSVGSNQPQHF. The DNA of the CDR3 is TGTGCCAGCAGCCAGTCGGTGGGTAGCAATCAGCCCCAGCATTTT.

This clonotype was found many times. V is TRBV9 and J is TRBJ1-1, with D hard to call. V lost 4 bases and J lost 7, with 11 bases in between. There are 12 residues in the CDR3. CDR1 SGDLS and CDR2 YYNGEE come from the germline V gene. CDR3 bases: TGTGCCAGCAGCTCACACCTTGGTGAAGCTTTCTTT. It codes for CASSSHLGEAFF.

This clonotype was seen repeatedly, ten times or more. The chain has TRBV9 and TRBJ2-5; TRBD1 agrees at 10 bases. The V gene end was trimmed by 0 bases and the J gene end by 1 base; junction bases not matched to a gene: 3. In germline, CDR1 is SGDLS, CDR2 YYNGEE. CDR3 length: 16 amino acids. CDR3 amino acids: CASSVGDRGIQETQYF. The CDR3 coding sequence is TGTGCCAGCAGCGTAGGGGACAGGGGAATCCAAGAGACCCAGTACTTC.